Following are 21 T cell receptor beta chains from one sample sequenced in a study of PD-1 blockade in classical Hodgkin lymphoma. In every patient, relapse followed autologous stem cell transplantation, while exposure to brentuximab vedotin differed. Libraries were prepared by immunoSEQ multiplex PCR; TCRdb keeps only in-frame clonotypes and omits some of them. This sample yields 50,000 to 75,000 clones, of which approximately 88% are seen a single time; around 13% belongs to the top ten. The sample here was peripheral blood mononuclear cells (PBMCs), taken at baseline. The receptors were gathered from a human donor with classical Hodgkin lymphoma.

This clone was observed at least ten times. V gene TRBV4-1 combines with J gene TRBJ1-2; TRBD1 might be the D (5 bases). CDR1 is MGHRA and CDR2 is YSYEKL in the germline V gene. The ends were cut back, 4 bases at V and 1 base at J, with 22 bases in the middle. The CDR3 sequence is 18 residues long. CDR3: CASSPTPPKGDLNYGYTF. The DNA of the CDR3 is TGCGCCAGCAGCCCGACGCCACCTAAAGGGGATCTTAACTATGGCTACACCTTC.

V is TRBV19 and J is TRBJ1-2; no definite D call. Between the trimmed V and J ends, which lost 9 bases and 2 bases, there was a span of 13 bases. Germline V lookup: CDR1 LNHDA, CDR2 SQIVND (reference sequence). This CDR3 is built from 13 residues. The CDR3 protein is CASESSENYGYTF. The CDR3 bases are TGTGCCAGCGAATCCAGTGAAAACTATGGCTACACCTTC.

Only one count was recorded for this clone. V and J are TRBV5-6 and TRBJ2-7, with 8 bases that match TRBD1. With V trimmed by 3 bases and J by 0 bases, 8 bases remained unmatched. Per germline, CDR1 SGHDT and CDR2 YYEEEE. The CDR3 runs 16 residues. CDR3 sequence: CASSSDRGRPSYEQYF. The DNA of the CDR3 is TGTGCCAGCAGCTCTGACAGGGGCCGACCCTCCTACGAGCAGTACTTC.

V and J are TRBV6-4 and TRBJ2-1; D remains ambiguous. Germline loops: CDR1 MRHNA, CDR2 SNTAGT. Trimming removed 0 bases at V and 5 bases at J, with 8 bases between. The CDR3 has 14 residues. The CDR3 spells CASSDSPEHNEQFF. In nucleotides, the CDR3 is TGTGCCAGCAGTGACTCGCCCGAGCACAATGAGCAGTTCTTC.

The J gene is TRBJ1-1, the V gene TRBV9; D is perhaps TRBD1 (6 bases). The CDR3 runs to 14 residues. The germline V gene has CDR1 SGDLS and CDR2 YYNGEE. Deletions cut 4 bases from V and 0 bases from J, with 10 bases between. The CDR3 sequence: CASSLGQLNTEAFF. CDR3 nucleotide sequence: TGTGCCAGCAGCCTGGGACAACTGAACACTGAAGCTTTCTTT. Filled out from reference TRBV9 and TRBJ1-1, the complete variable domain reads DSGVTQTPKHLITATGQRVTLRCSPRSGDLSVYWYQQSLDQGLQFLIQYYNGEERAKGNILERFSAQQFPDLHSELNLSSLELGDSALYFCASSLGQLNTEAFFGQGTRLTVV.

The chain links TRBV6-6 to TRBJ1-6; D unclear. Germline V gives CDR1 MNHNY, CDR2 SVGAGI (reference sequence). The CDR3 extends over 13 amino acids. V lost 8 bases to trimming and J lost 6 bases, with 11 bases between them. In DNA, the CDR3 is TGTGCCAGCCGGCGGGGTAGTAATTCACCCCTCCACTTT. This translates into CASRRGSNSPLHF.

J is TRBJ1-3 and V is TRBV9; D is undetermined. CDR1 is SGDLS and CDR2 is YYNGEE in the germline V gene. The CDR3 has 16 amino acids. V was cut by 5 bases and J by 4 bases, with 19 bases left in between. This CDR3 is CASSPKTVKLGNTIYF. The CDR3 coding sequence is TGTGCCAGCAGTCCTAAGACCGTCAAGTTGGGAAACACCATATATTTT.

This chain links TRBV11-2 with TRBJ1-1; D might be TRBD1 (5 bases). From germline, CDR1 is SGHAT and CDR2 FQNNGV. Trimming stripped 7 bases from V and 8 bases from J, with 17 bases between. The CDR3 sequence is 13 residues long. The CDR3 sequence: CASNPGVGQEAFF. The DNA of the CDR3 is TGTGCCAGCAACCCCGGAGTGGGGCAGGAAGCTTTCTTT.

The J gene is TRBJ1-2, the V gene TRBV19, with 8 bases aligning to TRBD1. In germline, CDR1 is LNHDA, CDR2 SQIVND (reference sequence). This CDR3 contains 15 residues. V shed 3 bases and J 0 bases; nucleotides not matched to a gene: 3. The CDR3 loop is CASSMGTGSNYGYTF. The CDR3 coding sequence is TGTGCCAGTAGTATGGGGACAGGATCTAACTATGGCTACACCTTC. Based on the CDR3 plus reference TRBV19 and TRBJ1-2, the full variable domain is DGGITQSPKYLFRKEGQNVTLSCEQNLNHDAMYWYRQDPGQGLRLIYYSQIVNDFQKGDIAEGYSVSREKKESFPLTVTSAQKNPTAFYLCASSMGTGSNYGYTFGSGTRLTVV.

The CDR3 region has the DNA TGTGCCAGCAGCTTTGATGTGGGCACAGATACGCAGTATTTT. Protein product: CASSFDVGTDTQYF. The rearrangement links TRBV5-6 to TRBJ2-3; D unclear. Germline V CDR1 and CDR2: SGHDT, YYEEEE. This CDR3 has 14 residues. V was clipped by 2 bases and J by 1 base, with 8 bases between them.

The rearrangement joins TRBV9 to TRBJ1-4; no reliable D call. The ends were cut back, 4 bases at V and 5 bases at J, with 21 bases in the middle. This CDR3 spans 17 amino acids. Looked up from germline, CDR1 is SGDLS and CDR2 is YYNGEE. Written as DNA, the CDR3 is TGTGCCAGCAGCCGCTCACATGGGGAGAGGATGAATGAAAAACTGTTTTTT. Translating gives CASSRSHGERMNEKLFF.

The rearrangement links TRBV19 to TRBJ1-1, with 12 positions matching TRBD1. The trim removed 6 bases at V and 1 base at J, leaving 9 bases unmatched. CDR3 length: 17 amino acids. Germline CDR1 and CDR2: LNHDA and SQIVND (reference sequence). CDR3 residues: CASRTGTGGLRNTEAFF. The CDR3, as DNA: TGTGCCAGTAGGACCGGGACAGGGGGCCTTAGGAACACTGAAGCTTTCTTT.

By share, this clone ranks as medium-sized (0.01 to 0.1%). The CDR3 sequence is CASSLAVMDTHRYGYTF. The CDR3 nucleotides are TGTGCCAGCAGCTTAGCGGTAATGGACACACACCGCTATGGCTACACCTTC. The rearrangement joins TRBV7-9 to TRBJ1-2; D might be TRBD1 (5 bases). Trimming stripped 0 bases from V and 4 bases from J, with 18 bases between. This CDR3 region has 17 residues. Germline loops: CDR1 SEHNR, CDR2 FQNEAQ (reference sequence).

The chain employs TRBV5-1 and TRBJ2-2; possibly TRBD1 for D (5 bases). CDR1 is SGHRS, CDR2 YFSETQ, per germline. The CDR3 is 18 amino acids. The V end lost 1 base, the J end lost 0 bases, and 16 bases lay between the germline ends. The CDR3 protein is CASSLRGSAITNTGELFF. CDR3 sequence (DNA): TGCGCCAGCAGCTTGAGGGGTTCAGCGATAACGAACACCGGGGAGCTGTTTTTT.

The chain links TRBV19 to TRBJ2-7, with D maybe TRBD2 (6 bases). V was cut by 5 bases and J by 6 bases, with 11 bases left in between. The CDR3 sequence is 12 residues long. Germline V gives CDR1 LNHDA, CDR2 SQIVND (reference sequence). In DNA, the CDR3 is TGTGCCAGTAGTTTCGGCGGGGCCGAGCAGTACTTC. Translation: CASSFGGAEQYF.

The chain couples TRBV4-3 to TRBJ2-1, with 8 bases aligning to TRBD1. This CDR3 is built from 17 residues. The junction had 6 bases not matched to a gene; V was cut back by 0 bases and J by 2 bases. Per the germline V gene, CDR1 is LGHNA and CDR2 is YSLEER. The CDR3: CASSQDMTGATYNEQFF. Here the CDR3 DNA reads TGCGCCAGCAGCCAAGATATGACAGGGGCTACCTACAATGAGCAGTTCTTC.

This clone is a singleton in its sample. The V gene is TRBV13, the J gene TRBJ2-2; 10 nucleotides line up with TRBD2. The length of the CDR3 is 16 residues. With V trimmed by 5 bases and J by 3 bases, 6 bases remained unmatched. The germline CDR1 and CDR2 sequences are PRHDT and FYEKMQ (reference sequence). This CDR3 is CASSQLAGGYTGELFF. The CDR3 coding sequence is TGTGCCAGCAGCCAATTAGCGGGGGGCTACACCGGGGAGCTGTTTTTT.

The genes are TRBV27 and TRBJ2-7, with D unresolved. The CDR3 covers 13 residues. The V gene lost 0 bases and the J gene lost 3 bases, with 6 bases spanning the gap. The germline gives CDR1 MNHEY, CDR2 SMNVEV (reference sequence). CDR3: CASSLSVSYEQYF. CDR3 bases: TGTGCCAGCAGTTTATCAGTGAGCTACGAGCAGTACTTC.

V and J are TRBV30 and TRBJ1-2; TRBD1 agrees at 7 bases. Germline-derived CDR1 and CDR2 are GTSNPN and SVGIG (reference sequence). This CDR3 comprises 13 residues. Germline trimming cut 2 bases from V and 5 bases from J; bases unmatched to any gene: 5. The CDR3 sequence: CAWSIQGGYGYTF. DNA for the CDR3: TGTGCCTGGAGTATTCAGGGGGGGTATGGCTACACCTTC.

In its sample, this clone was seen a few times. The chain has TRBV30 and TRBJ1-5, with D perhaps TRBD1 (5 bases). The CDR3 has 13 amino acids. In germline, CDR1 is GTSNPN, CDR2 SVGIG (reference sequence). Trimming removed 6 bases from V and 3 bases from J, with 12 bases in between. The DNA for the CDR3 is TGTGCCTGCGACAGCAGCTTCAATCAGCCCCAGCATTTT. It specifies CACDSSFNQPQHF.

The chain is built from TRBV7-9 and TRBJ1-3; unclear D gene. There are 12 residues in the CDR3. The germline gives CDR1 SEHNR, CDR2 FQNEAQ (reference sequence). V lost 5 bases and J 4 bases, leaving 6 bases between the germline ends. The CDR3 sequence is CASSPLGNTIYF. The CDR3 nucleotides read TGTGCCAGCAGCCCCCTCGGAAACACCATATATTTT.